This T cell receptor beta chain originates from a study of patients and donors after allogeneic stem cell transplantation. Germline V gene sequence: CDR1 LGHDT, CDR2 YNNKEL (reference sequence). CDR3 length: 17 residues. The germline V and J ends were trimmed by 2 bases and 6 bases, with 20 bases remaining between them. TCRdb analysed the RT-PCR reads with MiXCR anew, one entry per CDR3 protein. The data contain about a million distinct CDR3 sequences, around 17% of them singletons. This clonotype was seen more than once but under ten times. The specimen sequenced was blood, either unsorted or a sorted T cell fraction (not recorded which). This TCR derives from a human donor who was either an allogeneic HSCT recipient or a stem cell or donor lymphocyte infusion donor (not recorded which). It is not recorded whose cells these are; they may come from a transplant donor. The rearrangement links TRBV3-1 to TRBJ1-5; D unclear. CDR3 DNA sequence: TGTGCCAGCAGCCAAAGCCAGGATTGGAGGGAAGGTCAGCCCCAGCATTTT. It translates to CASSQSQDWREGQPQHF. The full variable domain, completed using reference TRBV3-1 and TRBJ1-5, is DTAVSQTPKYLVTQMGNDKSIKCEQNLGHDTMYWYKQDSKKFLKIMFSYNNKELIINETVPNRFSPKSPDKAHLNLHINSLELGDSAVYFCASSQSQDWREGQPQHFGDGTRLSIL.